Detailed here is one TCR beta chain. The sample belongs to a study of T-cell memory formation after mild COVID-19. In TCRdb, the 5' RACE reads were re-called with MiXCR into one record per CDR3 protein. Seen here are about 50,000 distinct CDR3 sequences, approximately 12% observed once, and the top ten hold around 25%. V lost 3 bases and J lost 3, with 5 bases in between. The CDR3 length is 12 residues. The germline V gene encodes CDR1 LNHDA and CDR2 SQIVND (reference sequence). This sequence joins TRBV19 and TRBJ2-5, with no clear D. The TCR originated in a man aged 18 to 29 who had mild COVID-19 (a few samples of this study predate the infection). Cell type and time point are not known. What was sequenced was PBMCs or a T cell subset sorted from them (not recorded which). The CDR3 DNA sequence: TGTGCCAGTAGTATTTGGAAAGAGACCCAGTACTTC. As protein: CASSIWKETQYF. Variable domain in full (rest from reference TRBV19 and TRBJ2-5): DGGITQSPKYLFRKEGQNVTLSCEQNLNHDAMYWYRQDPGQGLRLIYYSQIVNDFQKGDIAEGYSVSREKKESFPLTVTSAQKNPTAFYLCASSIWKETQYFGPGTRLLVL.